This TCR beta chain was captured in a study of blood T cell repertoires in COVID-19. This table comes from immunoSEQ multiplex PCR, and its TCRdb copy is limited to in-frame clones, with some not included. The repertoire holds 250,000 to 300,000 clones, with 75% to 90% as singletons. V was cut by 7 bases and J by 1 base, with 17 bases left in between. CDR3 length equals 15 residues. Germline V gives CDR1 SGHRS, CDR2 YFSETQ. Followed over time, Seattle patients had been enrolled while infection was active. The sample comprised peripheral blood. This sequence originates from a woman in her 70s with COVID-19, enrolled during active disease. The V gene is TRBV5-1, the J gene TRBJ1-1; tentatively, D is TRBD1 (6 bases). CDR3 sequence: CASRPPGTPNTEAFF. The CDR3, as DNA: TGCGCCAGCCGGCCTCCCGGGACACCGAACACTGAAGCTTTCTTT.